A single sample gave rise to the 5 T cell receptor beta chains below, sequenced in a study of blood T cell repertoires in COVID-19. The data were produced by immunoSEQ multiplex PCR, yet TCRdb's version contains in-frame clones alone and is incomplete. The sample lists some 200,000 clones; roughly 80% were seen once. The sequenced sample was peripheral blood. These receptors were taken from a woman aged 60-75 years who had recovered from COVID-19.

This clone has a single count. V usage is TRBV18 and J usage is TRBJ1-2, with TRBD1 matching 10 bases. The trim removed 0 bases at V and 8 bases at J, leaving 6 bases unmatched. Germline CDR1 KGHSH, CDR2 LQKENI. This CDR3 has 15 residues. The CDR3 bases are TGTGCCAGCTCACCACCGGGACAGGGGTTGGCGGGCTACACCTTC. Encoded protein: CASSPPGQGLAGYTF.

The V and J genes are TRBV10-1 and TRBJ1-1; 11 positions match TRBD1. The J segment lost 4 bases and the V segment lost 2 bases, leaving 12 bases of the junction unmatched. Looked up from germline, CDR1 is WNHNN and CDR2 is SYGVQD (reference sequence). This CDR3 has 18 amino acids. The CDR3 DNA follows: TGCGCCAGCAGTGAGGCCCGGGACAGGGGGTGGAAGGTCACTGAAGCTTTCTTT. Residues: CASSEARDRGWKVTEAFF.

J is TRBJ1-4 and V is TRBV7-9, with 9 bases that match TRBD1. Germline values: CDR1 SEHNR, CDR2 FQNEAQ (reference sequence). CDR3 size: 15 residues. The V segment lost 4 bases and the J segment 6 bases; nucleotides outside the gene matches: 6. CDR3 region: CASSSTGGRDEKLFF. The CDR3 coding sequence is TGTGCCAGCAGCTCAACAGGGGGCCGGGATGAAAAACTGTTTTTT.

V usage is TRBV5-1 and J usage is TRBJ2-6; 7 bases map to TRBD1. Germline V lookup: CDR1 SGHRS, CDR2 YFSETQ. Trimming took 3 bases from V and 0 from J; bases not matched to a gene: 9. The CDR3 extends over 18 amino acids. The CDR3 loop reads CASSWTGLLTSGANVLTF. The CDR3 region has the DNA TGCGCCAGCAGCTGGACAGGTCTCTTAACCTCTGGGGCCAACGTCCTGACTTTC.

The chain employs TRBV6-2 or TRBV6-3 and TRBJ2-7; 7 nucleotides align to TRBD2. Germline values: CDR1 MNHEY, CDR2 SVGEGT. The V gene end was trimmed by 4 bases and the J gene end by 0 bases; junction bases not matched to a gene: 9. This CDR3 is built from 16 residues. The DNA for the CDR3 is TGTGCCAGCAGTTTCAGCGTCGGGACTACCTCCTACGAGCAGTACTTC. Translating it yields CASSFSVGTTSYEQYF.